Included here is one TCR beta chain sequence, with context. The sample belongs to a study of OX40 agonist ivuxolimab in advanced cancers. Study summary: Having had anti-PD-1, anti-PD-L1 or anti-CTLA-4 therapy before was allowed, and approximately 40% had some. Partial responses were recorded for three patients, including one with hepatocellular carcinoma and two with cutaneous melanoma.

The CDR3 runs to 14 residues. V gave up 4 bases and J gave up 2 bases; unmatched junction bases: 4. Germline-derived CDR1 and CDR2 are MNHNS and SASEGT. The data were produced by immunoSEQ multiplex PCR, yet TCRdb's version contains in-frame clones alone and is incomplete. There are 50,000 to 60,000 clones in the sample; just under 90% occur only once, and roughly 5% lies in the top ten. This TCR derives from an adult with an advanced solid tumor such as melanoma, head and neck, liver or kidney cancer. The sequencing used CD4+ or CD8+ T cells sorted from blood, collected in a trial of the OX40 agonist ivuxolimab. The chain recombines TRBV6-1 with TRBJ1-1; 7 nucleotides align to TRBD1. CDR3 coding DNA: TGTGCCAGCAGTGCAGGGGGGCGAAACACTGAAGCTTTCTTT. This sequence encodes CASSAGGRNTEAFF.